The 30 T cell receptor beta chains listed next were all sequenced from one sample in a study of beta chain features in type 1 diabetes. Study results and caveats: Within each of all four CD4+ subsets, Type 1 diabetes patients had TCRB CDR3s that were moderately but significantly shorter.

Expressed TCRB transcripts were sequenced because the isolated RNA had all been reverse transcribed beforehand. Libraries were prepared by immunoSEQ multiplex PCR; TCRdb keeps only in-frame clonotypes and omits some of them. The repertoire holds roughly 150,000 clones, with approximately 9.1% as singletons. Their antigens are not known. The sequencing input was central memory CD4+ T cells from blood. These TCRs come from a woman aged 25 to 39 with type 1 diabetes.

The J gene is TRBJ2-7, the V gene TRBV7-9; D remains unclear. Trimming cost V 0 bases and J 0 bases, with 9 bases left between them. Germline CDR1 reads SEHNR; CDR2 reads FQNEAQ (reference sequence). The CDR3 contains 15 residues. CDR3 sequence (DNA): TGTGCCAGCAGCTTAGCACGGTATAGCTCCTACGAGCAGTACTTC. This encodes CASSLARYSSYEQYF.

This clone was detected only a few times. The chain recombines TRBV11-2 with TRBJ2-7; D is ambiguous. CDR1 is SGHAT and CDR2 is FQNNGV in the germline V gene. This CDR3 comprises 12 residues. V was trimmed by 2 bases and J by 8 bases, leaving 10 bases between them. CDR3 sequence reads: CASSLSEVQQYF. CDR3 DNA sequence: TGTGCCAGCAGCTTAAGTGAGGTCCAGCAGTACTTC.

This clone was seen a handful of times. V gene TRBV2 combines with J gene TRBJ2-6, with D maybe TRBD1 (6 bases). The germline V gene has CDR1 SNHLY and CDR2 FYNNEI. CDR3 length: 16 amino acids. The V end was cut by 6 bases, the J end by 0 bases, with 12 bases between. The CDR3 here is CASSLQGGSGANVLTF. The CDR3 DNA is TGTGCCAGCAGCCTCCAAGGGGGCTCTGGGGCCAACGTCCTGACTTTC.

DNA for the CDR3: TGTGCCAGCAGCGTTGAGGCCCAAGAGACCCAGTACTTC. This codes for CASSVEAQETQYF. This chain joins TRBV7-8 and TRBJ2-5; D unclear. V lost 5 bases, J lost 1 base, and 8 bases lay in between. CDR3 length: 13 amino acids. Per germline, CDR1 SGHVS and CDR2 FQNEAQ.

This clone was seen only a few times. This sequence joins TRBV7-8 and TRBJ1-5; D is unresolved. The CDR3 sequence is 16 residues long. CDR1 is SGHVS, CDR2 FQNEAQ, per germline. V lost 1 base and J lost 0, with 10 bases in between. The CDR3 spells CASSLVSGDSNQPQHF. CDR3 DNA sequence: TGTGCCAGCAGCTTAGTTTCCGGGGATAGCAATCAGCCCCAGCATTTT.

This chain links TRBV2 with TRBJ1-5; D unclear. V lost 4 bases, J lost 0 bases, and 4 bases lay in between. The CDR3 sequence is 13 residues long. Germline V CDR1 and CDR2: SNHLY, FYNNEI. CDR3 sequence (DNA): TGTGCCAGCAGTGTGTATAGCAATCAGCCCCAGCATTTT. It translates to CASSVYSNQPQHF.

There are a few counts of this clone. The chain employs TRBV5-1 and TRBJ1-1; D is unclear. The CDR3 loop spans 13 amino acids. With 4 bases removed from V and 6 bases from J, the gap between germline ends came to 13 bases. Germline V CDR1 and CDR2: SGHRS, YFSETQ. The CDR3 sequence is CASSPRGMAEAFF. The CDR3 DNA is TGCGCCAGCAGCCCCCGGGGAATGGCTGAAGCTTTCTTT.

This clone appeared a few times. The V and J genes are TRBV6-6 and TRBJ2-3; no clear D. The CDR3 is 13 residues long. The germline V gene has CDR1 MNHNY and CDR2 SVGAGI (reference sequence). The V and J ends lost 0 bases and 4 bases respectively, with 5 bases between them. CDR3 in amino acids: CASSYSTADTQYF. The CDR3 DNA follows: TGTGCCAGCAGTTACTCAACAGCAGATACGCAGTATTTT.

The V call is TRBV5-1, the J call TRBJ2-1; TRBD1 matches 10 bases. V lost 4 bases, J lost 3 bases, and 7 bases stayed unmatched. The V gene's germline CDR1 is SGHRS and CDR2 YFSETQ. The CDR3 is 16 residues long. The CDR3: CASSGSGTGDYNEQFF. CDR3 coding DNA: TGCGCCAGCAGCGGTTCCGGGACAGGGGACTACAATGAGCAGTTCTTC.

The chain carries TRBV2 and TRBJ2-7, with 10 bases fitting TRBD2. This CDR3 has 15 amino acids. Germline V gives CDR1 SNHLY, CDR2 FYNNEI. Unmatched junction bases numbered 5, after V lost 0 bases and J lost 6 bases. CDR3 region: CASSEASSGRSEQYF. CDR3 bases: TGTGCCAGCAGTGAAGCGTCTAGCGGGAGATCCGAGCAGTACTTC.

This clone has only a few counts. The CDR3 here is CASSFPSGGINEQFF. The CDR3 nucleotides are TGTGCCAGCAGCTTCCCTAGCGGAGGAATCAATGAGCAGTTCTTC. V gene TRBV11-2 combines with J gene TRBJ2-1; 7 positions match TRBD2. The CDR3 is 15 amino acids. The germline V gene encodes CDR1 SGHAT and CDR2 FQNNGV. Losses at the gene ends were 3 bases for V and 6 bases for J; bases not matched to a gene: 8.

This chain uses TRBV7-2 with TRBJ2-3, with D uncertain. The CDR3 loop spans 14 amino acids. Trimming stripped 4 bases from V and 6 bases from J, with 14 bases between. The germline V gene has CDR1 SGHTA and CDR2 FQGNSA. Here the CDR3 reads CASSSRRTADTQYF. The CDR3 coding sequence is TGTGCCAGCAGCTCACGTAGAACCGCCGATACGCAGTATTTT.

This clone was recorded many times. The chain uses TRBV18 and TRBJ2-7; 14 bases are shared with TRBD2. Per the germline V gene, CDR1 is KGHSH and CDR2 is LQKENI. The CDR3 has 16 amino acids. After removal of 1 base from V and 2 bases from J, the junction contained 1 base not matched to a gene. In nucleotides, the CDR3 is TGTGCCAGCTCACCACGGGGACTAGCGGGAGCCTACGAGCAGTACTTC. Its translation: CASSPRGLAGAYEQYF.

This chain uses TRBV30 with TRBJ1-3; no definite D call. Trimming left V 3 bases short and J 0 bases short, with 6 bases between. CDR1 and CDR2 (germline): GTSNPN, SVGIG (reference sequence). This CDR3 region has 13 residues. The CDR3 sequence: CAWSGSSGNTIYF. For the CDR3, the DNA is TGTGCCTGGAGCGGGTCCTCTGGAAACACCATATATTTT. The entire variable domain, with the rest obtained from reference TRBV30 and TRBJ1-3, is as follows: SQTIHQWPATLVQPVGSPLSLECTVEGTSNPNLYWYRQAAGRGLQLLFYSVGIGQISSEVPQNLSASRPQDRQFILSSKKLLLSDSGFYLCAWSGSSGNTIYFGEGSWLTVV.

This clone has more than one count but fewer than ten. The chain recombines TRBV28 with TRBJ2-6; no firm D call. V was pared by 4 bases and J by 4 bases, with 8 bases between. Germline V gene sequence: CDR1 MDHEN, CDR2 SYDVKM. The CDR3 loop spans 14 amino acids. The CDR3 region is CASSSPIGANVLTF. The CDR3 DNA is TGTGCCAGCAGTTCCCCCATCGGGGCCAACGTCCTGACTTTC.

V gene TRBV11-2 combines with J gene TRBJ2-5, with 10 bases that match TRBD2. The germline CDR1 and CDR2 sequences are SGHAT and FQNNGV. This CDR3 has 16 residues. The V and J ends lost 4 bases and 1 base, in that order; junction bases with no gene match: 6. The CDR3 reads CASSSWTSGGQETQYF. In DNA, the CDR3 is TGTGCCAGCAGCTCTTGGACTAGCGGAGGCCAAGAGACCCAGTACTTC.

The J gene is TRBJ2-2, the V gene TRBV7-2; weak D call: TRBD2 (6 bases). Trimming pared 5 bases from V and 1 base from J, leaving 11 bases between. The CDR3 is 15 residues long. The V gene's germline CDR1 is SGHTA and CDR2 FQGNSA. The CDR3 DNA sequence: TGTGCCAGCAGCGGGGGGAGGTGGAACACCGGGGAGCTGTTTTTT. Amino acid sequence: CASSGGRWNTGELFF. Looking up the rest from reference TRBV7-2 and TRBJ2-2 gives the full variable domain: GAGVSQSPSNKVTEKGKDVELRCDPISGHTALYWYRQSLGQGLEFLIYFQGNSAPDKSGLPSDRFSAERTGGSVSTLTIQRTQQEDSAVYLCASSGGRWNTGELFFGEGSRLTVL.

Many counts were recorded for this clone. CDR3 residues: CSASSQDEQFF. For the CDR3, the DNA is TGCAGTGCTAGTAGTCAGGATGAGCAGTTCTTC. This sequence joins TRBV20-1 and TRBJ2-1; D gene uncertain. This CDR3 has 11 amino acids. The V end lost 3 bases, the J end lost 8 bases, and 8 bases lay between the germline ends. The germline V gene has CDR1 DFQATT and CDR2 SNEGSKA (reference sequence).

In DNA form, the CDR3 reads TGTGCCAGCAGCCCGGGACTAGCGGAGTACGAGCAGTACTTC. This translates into CASSPGLAEYEQYF. The rearrangement links TRBV9 to TRBJ2-7; 11 nucleotides align to TRBD2. V was pared by 4 bases and J by 4 bases, with 4 bases of the junction left unmatched. The V gene's germline CDR1 is SGDLS and CDR2 YYNGEE. The CDR3 extends over 14 amino acids.

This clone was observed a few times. CDR3 coding DNA: TGCAGAACCTCGGGACAGGTTAACACTGAAGCTTTCTTT. It encodes CRTSGQVNTEAFF. This sequence joins TRBV29-1 and TRBJ1-1; 8 bases agree with TRBD1. The CDR3 contains 13 residues. Germline V gives CDR1 SQVTM, CDR2 ANQGSEA.

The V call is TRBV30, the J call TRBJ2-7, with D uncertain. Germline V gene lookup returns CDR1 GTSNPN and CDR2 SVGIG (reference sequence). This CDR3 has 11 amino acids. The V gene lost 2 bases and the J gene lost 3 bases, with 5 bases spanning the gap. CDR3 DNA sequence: TGTGCCTGGAGTCAGGTCTACGAGCAGTACTTC. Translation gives CAWSQVYEQYF.

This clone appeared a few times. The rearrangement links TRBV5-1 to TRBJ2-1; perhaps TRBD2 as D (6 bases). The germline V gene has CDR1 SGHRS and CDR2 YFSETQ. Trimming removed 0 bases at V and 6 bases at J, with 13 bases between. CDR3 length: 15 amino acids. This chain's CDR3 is CASSLAASAGNEQFF. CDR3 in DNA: TGCGCCAGCAGCTTGGCGGCTAGCGCGGGCAATGAGCAGTTCTTC.

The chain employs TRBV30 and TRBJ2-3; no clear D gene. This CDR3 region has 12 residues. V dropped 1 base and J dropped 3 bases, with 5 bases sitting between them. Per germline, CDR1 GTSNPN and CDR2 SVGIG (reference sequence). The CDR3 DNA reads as TGTGCCTGGAGTGATTCGACAGATACGCAGTATTTT. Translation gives CAWSDSTDTQYF.

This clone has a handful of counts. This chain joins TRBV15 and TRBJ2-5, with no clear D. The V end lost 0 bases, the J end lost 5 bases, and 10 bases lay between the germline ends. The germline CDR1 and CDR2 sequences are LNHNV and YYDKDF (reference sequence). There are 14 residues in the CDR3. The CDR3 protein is CATSRDITRETQYF. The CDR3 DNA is TGTGCCACCAGCAGAGATATAACGAGGGAGACCCAGTACTTC.

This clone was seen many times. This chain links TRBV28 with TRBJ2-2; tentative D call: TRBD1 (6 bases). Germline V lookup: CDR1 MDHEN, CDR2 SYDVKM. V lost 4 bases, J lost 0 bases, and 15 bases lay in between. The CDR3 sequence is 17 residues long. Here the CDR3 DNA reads TGTGCCAGCAGTTCAGATCGGACAGCCACGAACACCGGGGAGCTGTTTTTT. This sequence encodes CASSSDRTATNTGELFF.

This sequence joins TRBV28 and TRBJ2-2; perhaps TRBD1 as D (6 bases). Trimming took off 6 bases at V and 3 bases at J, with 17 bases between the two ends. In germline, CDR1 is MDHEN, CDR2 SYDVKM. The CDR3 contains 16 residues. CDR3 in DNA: TGTGCCAGCAGCCCCCTCAACAGGGTGGACACCGGGGAGCTGTTTTTT. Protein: CASSPLNRVDTGELFF.

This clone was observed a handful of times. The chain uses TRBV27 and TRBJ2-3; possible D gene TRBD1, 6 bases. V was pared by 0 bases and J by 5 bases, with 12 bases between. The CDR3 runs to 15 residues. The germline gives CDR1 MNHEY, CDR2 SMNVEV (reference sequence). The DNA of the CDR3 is TGTGCCAGCAGTTTATCTTGGGCAGGGGAAGATACGCAGTATTTT. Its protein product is CASSLSWAGEDTQYF.

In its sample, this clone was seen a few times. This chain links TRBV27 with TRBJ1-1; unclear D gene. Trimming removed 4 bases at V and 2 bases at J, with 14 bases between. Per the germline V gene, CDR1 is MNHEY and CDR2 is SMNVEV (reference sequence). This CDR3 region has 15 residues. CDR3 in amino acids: CASSSLSRDNTEAFF. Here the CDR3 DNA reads TGTGCCAGCAGTTCTCTTAGCAGAGATAACACTGAAGCTTTCTTT.

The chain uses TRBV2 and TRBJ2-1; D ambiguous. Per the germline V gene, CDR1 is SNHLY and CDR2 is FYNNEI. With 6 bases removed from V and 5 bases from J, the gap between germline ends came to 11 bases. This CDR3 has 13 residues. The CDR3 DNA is TGTGCCAGCAGCGCTGACACCAACAATGAGCAGTTCTTC. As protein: CASSADTNNEQFF.

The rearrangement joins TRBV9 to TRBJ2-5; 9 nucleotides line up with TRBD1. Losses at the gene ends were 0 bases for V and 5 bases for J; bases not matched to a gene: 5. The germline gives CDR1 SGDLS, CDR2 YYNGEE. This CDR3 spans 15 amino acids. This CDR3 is CASSVGDRVGETQYF. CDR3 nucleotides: TGTGCCAGCAGCGTAGGGGACAGGGTAGGGGAGACCCAGTACTTC.